The 2 T cell receptor beta chains given below trace back to one sample, sequenced in a study of identical twins. MiXCR, run by TCRdb on the 5' RACE reads, gives a single entry per CDR3 protein. The sample consists of roughly 770,000 distinct CDR3 sequences, approximately 18% of them appearing once. The same sample was also studied in work on T cells expressing NK-cell markers.

Sequencing was done on a sample of PBMCs. The receptors here all came from a woman younger than 35 in good health.

The V gene is TRBV29-1, the J gene TRBJ2-3, with D perhaps matching TRBD2 (5 bases). The CDR3 totals 13 residues. Trimming pared 6 bases from V and 4 bases from J, leaving 14 bases between. Germline V gene lookup returns CDR1 SQVTM and CDR2 ANQGSEA. The CDR3 sequence is CSVGGGLSDTQYF. CDR3 DNA sequence: TGCAGCGTCGGAGGAGGACTCTCAGATACGCAGTATTTT.

The genes are TRBV7-2 and TRBJ2-1; D not resolved. The CDR3 covers 14 residues. V lost 6 bases to trimming and J lost 5 bases, with 14 bases between them. Germline V gene sequence: CDR1 SGHTA, CDR2 FQGNSA. The CDR3 loop reads CASRRSFSHNEQFF. The DNA of the CDR3 is TGTGCCAGCAGGCGTAGCTTTAGCCACAATGAGCAGTTCTTC.